The rows below give T cell receptor beta chains drawn from one sample of a study of T cell responses to AZD1222 COVID-19 vaccine. The data were produced by immunoSEQ multiplex PCR, yet TCRdb's version contains in-frame clones alone and is incomplete. This table holds fewer than 50,000 clones, roughly 80% found once. The sample in question was peripheral blood, obtained on day 0 of AZD1222 vaccination. These receptors were obtained from an adult in good health. Both conserved end residues are part of each CDR3. Fields, in order: J gene, V gene, clone size, D gene, CDR3 DNA, CDR3 protein. The D gene is left open where the match is weak. Clone size is shown for a subset of rows, as once, few, many or a class of expanded clone.

>TRBJ1-2|TRBV5-1|-|TRBD1
TGCGCCAGCAGCGCGAACGTCCAGGGGGCGGGTGGCTACACCTTC
CASSANVQGAGGYTF
>TRBJ2-1|TRBV7-3|-|TRBD2
TGTGCCAGCAGCCACCCGGGGGGTGAGCAGTTCTTC
CASSHPGGEQFF
>TRBJ2-3|TRBV5-8|few|-
TGTGCCAGCAGCTCCTTCGGACTGGACGGGGATACGCAGTATTTT
CASSSFGLDGDTQYF
>TRBJ2-7|TRBV7-2|-|TRBD2
TGTGCCAGCAGCTTAGGGGTTAGCGGGCAGGGCGAGCAGTACTTC
CASSLGVSGQGEQYF
>TRBJ1-1|TRBV7-8|-|-
TGTGCCAGCAGCTTGATCAGTAACACTGAAGCTTTCTTT
CASSLISNTEAFF
>TRBJ1-1|TRBV7-2|-|TRBD1
TGTGCCAGCAGCTTAGTGTTGGGACAGGGTAATCCTACTGAAGCTTTCTTT
CASSLVLGQGNPTEAFF
>TRBJ1-3|TRBV5-1|-|-
TGCGCCAGCAGCTTGGAGGGACGGCGAAACACCATATATTTT
CASSLEGRRNTIYF
>TRBJ2-5|TRBV3-1/TRBV3-2|-|-
TGTGCCAGCAGCCAAGGGGCAACTCAGACCCAGTACTTC
CASSQGATQTQYF
>TRBJ2-7|TRBV6-5|-|TRBD2
TGTGCCAGCAGTCCTCCCGGACTAGCGGGGGGCTGGAACTTC
CASSPPGLAGGWNF
>TRBJ1-2|TRBV5-4|-|-
TGTGCCAGCAGCGGGGGACGGCCGAACTATGGCTACACCTTC
CASSGGRPNYGYTF
>TRBJ2-7|TRBV7-2|-|TRBD1
TGTGCCAGCAGCTTAACGGGACAGGGGGGCGAGCAGTACTTC
CASSLTGQGGEQYF
>TRBJ1-4|TRBV11-2|-|-
TGTGCCAGCAGCGCGGACAGTATTAATGAAAAACTGTTTTTT
CASSADSINEKLFF
>TRBJ2-2|TRBV6-5|-|TRBD1
TGTGCCAGCAAAGGACAGGGTGTAATCACCGGGGAGCTGTTTTTT
CASKGQGVITGELFF
>TRBJ1-1|TRBV6-5|-|-
TGTGCCAGCAGTCCCCGGGACTTCCGAGAAGCTTTCTTT
CASSPRDFREAFF
>TRBJ1-6|TRBV25-1|-|-
TGTGCCACCCAGCAGGGGATCTCCTATAATTCACCCCTCCACTTT
CATQQGISYNSPLHF
>TRBJ2-2|TRBV4-1|-|-
TGCGCCAGCAGCCAAGTGGGGACCGGGGAGCTGTTTTTT
CASSQVGTGELFF
>TRBJ2-7|TRBV13|once|-
TGTGCCAGCAGCCGTAACGCAGGGGAGACCTACGAGCAGTACTTC
CASSRNAGETYEQYF
>TRBJ2-2|TRBV10-3|-|-
TGTGCCACCCGGGACTTGAACACCGGGGAGCTGTTTTTT
CATRDLNTGELFF
>TRBJ2-7|TRBV11-1|-|-
TGTGCCAGCAGCCCAACAGCGAGCTCCTACGAGCAGTACTTC
CASSPTASSYEQYF
>TRBJ1-2|TRBV2|-|-
TGTGCCAGCAGTGAGGGCCTGGGGCTGGGCTACACCTTC
CASSEGLGLGYTF
>TRBJ2-5|TRBV7-9|-|-
TGTGCCAGCAGCTTAGGGGCGGGTCTAGAGACCCAGTACTTC
CASSLGAGLETQYF
>TRBJ1-1|TRBV5-6|-|-
TGTGCCAGCAGCTTGTTGGGCAGGGCGAACACTGAAGCTTTCTTT
CASSLLGRANTEAFF
>TRBJ1-4|TRBV5-5|few|-
TGTGCCAGCAGCTTGGAGGTGACAGCAACTAATGAAAAACTGTTTTTT
CASSLEVTATNEKLFF
>TRBJ1-2|TRBV19|few|-
TGTGCCAGTAGTATAGGACAGAGATATGGCTACACCTTC
CASSIGQRYGYTF
>TRBJ2-3|TRBV5-1|-|-
TGCGCCAGCAGCTTGGAGGGGGGCGGTTCAGATACGCAGTATTTT
CASSLEGGGSDTQYF
>TRBJ2-7|TRBV27|-|TRBD1
TGTGCCAGCAGCGAGACCGGGACAGCGATCTCCTACGAGCAGTACTTC
CASSETGTAISYEQYF
>TRBJ1-1|TRBV23-1|-|-
TGCGCCAGCAGTGGAGGGCGACGGAACACTGAAGCTTTCTTT
CASSGGRRNTEAFF
>TRBJ2-3|TRBV7-6|-|TRBD2
TGTGCCAGCAGTAAACTAGCGGGGGGCACTTCAACGAATACGCAGTATTTT
CASSKLAGGTSTNTQYF
>TRBJ1-2|TRBV5-4|-|-
TGTGCCAGCAGCTTGGCCAACAGGCAGGTCTATGGCTACACCTTC
CASSLANRQVYGYTF